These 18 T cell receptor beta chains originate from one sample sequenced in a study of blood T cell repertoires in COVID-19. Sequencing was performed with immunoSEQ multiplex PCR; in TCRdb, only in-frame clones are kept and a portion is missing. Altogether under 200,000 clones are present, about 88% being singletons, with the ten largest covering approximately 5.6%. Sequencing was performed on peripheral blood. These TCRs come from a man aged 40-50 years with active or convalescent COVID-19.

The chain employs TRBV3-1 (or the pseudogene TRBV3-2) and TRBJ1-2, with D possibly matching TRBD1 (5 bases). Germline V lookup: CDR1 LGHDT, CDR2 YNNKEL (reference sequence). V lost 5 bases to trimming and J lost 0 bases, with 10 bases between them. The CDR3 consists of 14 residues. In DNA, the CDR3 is TGTGCCAGCAGCACCACGACAGCTAACTATGGCTACACCTTC. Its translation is CASSTTTANYGYTF.

DNA of the CDR3: TGTGCCAGTAGTATAAGTTTGGGACTACCGAACAATGAGCAGTTCTTC. Protein sequence: CASSISLGLPNNEQFF. V gene TRBV19 combines with J gene TRBJ2-1; 7 nucleotides match TRBD2. V was pared by 2 bases and J by 5 bases, with 9 bases of the junction left unmatched. The CDR3 covers 16 residues. Germline V gene sequence: CDR1 LNHDA, CDR2 SQIVND (reference sequence).

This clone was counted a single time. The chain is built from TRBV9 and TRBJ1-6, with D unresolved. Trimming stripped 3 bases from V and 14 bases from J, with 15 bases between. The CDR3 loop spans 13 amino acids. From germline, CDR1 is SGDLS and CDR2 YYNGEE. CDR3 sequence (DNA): TGTGCCAGCAGCGGAACCAAACCGGTCTCCCTCCACTTT. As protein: CASSGTKPVSLHF.

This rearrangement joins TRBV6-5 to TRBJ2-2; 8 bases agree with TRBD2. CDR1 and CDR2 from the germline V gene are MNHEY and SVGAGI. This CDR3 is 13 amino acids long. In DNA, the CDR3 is TGTGCAACGGGGGGGCGAGACACCGGGGAGCTGTTTTTT. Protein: CATGGRDTGELFF.

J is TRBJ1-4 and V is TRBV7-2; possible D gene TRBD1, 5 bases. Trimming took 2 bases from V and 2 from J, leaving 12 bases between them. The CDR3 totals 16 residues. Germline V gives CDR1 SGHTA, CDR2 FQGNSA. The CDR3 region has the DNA TGTGCCAGCAGCTTAAGTTCGCCAGGGACTAATGAAAAACTGTTTTTT. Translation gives CASSLSSPGTNEKLFF.

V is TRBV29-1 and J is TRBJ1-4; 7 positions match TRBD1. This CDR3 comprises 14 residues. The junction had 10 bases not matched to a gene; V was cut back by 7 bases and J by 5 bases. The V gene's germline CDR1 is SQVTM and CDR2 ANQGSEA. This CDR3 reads CSARGTAANEKLFF. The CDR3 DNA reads TGCAGCGCCAGGGGGACAGCCGCAAATGAAAAACTGTTTTTT.

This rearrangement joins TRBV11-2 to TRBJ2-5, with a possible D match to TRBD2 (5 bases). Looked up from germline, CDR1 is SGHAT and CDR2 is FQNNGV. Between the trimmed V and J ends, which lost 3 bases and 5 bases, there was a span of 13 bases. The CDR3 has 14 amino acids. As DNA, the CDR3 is TGTGCCAGCAGCTTGCAGCGGATCGGGGAGACCCAGTACTTC. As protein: CASSLQRIGETQYF.

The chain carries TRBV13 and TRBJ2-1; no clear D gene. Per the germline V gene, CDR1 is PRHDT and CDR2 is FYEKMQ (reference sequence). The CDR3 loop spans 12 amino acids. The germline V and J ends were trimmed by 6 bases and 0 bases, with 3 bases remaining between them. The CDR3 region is CASSRSYNEQFF. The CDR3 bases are TGTGCCAGCAGTCGCTCCTACAATGAGCAGTTCTTC. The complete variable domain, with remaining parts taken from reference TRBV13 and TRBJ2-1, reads AAGVIQSPRHLIKEKRETATLKCYPIPRHDTVYWYQQGPGQDPQFLISFYEKMQSDKGSIPDRFSAQQFSDYHSELNMSSLELGDSALYFCASSRSYNEQFFGPGTRLTVL.

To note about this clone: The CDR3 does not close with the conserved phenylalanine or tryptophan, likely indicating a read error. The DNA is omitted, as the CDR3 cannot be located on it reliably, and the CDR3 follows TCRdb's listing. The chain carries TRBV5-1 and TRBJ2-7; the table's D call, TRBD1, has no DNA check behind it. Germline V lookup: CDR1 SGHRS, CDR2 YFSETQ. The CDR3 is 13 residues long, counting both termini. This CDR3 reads CASSLGAGTVVRY.

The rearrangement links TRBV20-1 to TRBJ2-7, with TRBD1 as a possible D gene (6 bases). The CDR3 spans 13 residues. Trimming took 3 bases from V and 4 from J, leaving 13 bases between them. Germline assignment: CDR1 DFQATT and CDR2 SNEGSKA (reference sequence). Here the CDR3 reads CSASAGQLYEQYF. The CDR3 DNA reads TGCAGTGCTAGTGCTGGACAGCTTTACGAGCAGTACTTC.

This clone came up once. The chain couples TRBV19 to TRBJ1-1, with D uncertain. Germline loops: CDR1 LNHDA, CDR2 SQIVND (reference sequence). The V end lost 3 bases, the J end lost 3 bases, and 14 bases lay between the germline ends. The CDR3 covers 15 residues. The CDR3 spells CASSIFPGRDTEAFF. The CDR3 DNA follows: TGTGCCAGTAGTATCTTCCCGGGGAGGGACACTGAAGCTTTCTTT.

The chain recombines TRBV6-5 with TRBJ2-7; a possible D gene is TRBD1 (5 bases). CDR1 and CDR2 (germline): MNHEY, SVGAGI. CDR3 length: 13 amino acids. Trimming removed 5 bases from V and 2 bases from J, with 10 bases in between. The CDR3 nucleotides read TGTGCCAGCAGTCGGACATGGCCCTACGAGCAGTACTTC. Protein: CASSRTWPYEQYF.

DNA of the CDR3: TGTGCCAGCAGCTCTCCTACTCCGGGGGAAAAACTGTTTTTT. Protein product: CASSSPTPGEKLFF. This chain uses TRBV5-4 with TRBJ1-4, with no clear D. CDR1 and CDR2 from the germline V gene are SGHNT and YYREEE (reference sequence). Trimming shortened V by 3 bases and J by 8 bases, and 14 bases separated the two germline ends. This CDR3 has 14 residues.

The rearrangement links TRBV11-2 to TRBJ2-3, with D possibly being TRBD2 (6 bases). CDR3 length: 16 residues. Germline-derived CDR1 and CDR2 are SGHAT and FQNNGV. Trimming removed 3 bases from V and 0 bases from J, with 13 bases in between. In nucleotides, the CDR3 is TGTGCCAGCAGCTTCCCCCGGGACTTGAGCACAGATACGCAGTATTTT. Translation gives CASSFPRDLSTDTQYF.

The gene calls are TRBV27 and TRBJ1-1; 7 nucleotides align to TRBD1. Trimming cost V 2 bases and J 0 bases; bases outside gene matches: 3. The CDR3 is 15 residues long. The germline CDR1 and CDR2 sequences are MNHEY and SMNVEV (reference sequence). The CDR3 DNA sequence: TGTGCCAGCAGTTTAGGGGACAGCATGAACACTGAAGCTTTCTTT. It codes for CASSLGDSMNTEAFF.

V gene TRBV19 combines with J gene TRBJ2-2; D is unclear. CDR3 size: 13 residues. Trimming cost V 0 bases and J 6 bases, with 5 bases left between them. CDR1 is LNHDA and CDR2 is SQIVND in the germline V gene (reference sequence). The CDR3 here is CASSIDLAGELFF. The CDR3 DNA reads TGTGCCAGTAGTATAGATCTCGCCGGGGAGCTGTTTTTT.

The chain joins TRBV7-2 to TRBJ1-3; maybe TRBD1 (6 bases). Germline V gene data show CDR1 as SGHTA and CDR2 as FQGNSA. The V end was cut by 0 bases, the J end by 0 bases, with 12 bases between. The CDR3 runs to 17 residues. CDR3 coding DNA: TGTGCCAGCAGCTTAGCGCTTCCAGGGGACTCTGGAAACACCATATATTTT. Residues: CASSLALPGDSGNTIYF.

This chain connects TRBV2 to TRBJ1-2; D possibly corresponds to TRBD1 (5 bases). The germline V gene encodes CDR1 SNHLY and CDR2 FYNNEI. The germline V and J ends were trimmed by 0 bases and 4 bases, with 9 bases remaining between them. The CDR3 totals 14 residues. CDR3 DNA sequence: TGTGCCAGCAGTGAAGCAAACAGGTCCTATGGCTACACCTTC. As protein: CASSEANRSYGYTF. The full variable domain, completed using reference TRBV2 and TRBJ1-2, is EPEVTQTPSHQVTQMGQEVILRCVPISNHLYFYWYRQILGQKVEFLVSFYNNEISEKSEIFDDQFSVERPDGSNFTLKIRSTKLEDSAMYFCASSEANRSYGYTFGSGTRLTVV.